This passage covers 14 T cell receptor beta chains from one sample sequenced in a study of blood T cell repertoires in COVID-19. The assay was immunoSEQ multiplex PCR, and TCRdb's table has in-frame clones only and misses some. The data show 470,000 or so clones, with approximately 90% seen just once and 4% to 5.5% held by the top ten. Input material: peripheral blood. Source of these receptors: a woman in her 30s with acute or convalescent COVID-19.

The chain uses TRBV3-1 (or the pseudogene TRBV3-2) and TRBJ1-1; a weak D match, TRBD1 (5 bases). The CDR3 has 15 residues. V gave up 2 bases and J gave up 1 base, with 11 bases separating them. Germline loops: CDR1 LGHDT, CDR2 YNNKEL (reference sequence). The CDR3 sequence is CASSQRGQGNTEAFF. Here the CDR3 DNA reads TGTGCCAGCAGCCAACGTGGGCAGGGGAACACTGAAGCTTTCTTT.

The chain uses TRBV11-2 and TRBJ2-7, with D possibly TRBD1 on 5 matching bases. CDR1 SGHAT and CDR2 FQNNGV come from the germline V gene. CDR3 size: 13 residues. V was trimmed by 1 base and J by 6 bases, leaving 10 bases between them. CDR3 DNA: TGTGCCAGCAGCTTAGGCCAGGGTTCCGAGCAGTACTTC. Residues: CASSLGQGSEQYF.

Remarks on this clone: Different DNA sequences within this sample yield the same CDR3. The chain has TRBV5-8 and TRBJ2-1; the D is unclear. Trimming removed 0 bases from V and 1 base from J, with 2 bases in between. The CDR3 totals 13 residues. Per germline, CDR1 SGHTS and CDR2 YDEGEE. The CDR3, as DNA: TGTGCCAGCAGCTTGGCTTCCTACAATGAGCAGTTCTTC. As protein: CASSLASYNEQFF. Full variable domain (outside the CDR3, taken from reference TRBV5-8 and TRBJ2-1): EAGVTQSPTHLIKTRGQQATLRCSPISGHTSVYWYQQALGLGLQFLLWYDEGEERNRGNFPPRFSGRQFPNYSSELNVNALELEDSALYLCASSLASYNEQFFGPGTRLTVL.

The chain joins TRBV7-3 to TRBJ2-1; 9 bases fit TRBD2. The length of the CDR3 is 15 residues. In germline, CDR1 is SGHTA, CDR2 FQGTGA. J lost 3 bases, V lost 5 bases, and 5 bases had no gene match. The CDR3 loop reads CASSPSGDGYNEQFF. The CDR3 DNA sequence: TGTGCCAGCAGCCCTAGCGGGGACGGCTACAATGAGCAGTTCTTC. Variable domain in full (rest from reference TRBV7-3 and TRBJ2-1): GAGVSQTPSNKVTEKGKYVELRCDPISGHTALYWYRQSLGQGPEFLIYFQGTGAADDSGLPNDRFFAVRPEGSVSTLKIQRTERGDSAVYLCASSPSGDGYNEQFFGPGTRLTVL.

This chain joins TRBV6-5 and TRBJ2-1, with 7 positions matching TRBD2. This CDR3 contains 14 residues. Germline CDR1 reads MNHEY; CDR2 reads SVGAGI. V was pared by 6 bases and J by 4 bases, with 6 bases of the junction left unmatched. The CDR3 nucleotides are TGTGCCAGCAGCCCCACTAGCGCTTACAATGAGCAGTTCTTC. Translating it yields CASSPTSAYNEQFF.

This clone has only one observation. CDR3 sequence reads: CSVSAQGGADTQYF. DNA for the CDR3: TGCAGCGTGTCGGCCCAGGGCGGGGCAGATACGCAGTATTTT. The rearrangement links TRBV29-1 to TRBJ2-3; D may be TRBD2 (6 bases). CDR3 length: 14 residues. The V end lost 6 bases, the J end lost 4 bases, and 17 bases lay between the germline ends. Germline values: CDR1 SQVTM, CDR2 ANQGSEA.

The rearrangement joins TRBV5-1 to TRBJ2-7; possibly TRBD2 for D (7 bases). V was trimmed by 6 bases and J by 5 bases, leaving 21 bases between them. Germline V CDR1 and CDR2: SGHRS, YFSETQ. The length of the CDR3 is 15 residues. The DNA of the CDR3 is TGCGCCAGCACTGAGGGTGGCGGGGGCAGCGACGAGCAGTACTTC. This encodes CASTEGGGGSDEQYF.

The CDR3 region has the DNA TGTGCCAGCAGCCGGAAGGGACTAGCAAAGCAGTATTTT. Translating gives CASSRKGLAKQYF. The chain is built from TRBV3-1 (or the pseudogene TRBV3-2) and TRBJ2-3; 9 bases map to TRBD2. Germline CDR1 LGHDT, CDR2 YNNKEL (reference sequence). J gave up 11 bases and V 4 bases, and 7 bases lay outside the gene matches. This CDR3 is built from 13 residues.

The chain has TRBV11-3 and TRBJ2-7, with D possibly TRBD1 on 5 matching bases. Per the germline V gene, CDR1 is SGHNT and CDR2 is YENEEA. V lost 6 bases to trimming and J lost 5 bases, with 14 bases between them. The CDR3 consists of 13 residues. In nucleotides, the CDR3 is TGTGCCAGCAGTCCAGGGTCATCGCACGAGCAGTACTTC. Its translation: CASSPGSSHEQYF.

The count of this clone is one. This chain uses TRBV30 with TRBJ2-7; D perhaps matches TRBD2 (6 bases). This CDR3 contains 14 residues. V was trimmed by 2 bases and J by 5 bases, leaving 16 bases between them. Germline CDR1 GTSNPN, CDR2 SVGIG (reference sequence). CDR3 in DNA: TGTGCCTGGAGTATTGCGGGGCCTGGGGACGAGCAGTACTTC. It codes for CAWSIAGPGDEQYF.

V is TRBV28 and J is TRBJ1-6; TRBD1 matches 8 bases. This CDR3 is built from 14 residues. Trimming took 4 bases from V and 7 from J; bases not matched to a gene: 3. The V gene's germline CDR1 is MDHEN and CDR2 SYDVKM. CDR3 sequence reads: CASSSWTGNSPLHF. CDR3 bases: TGTGCCAGCAGTTCATGGACAGGGAATTCACCCCTCCACTTT.

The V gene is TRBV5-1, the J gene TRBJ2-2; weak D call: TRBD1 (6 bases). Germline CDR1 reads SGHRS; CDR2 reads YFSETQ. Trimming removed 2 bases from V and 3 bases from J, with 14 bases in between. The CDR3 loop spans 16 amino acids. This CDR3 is CASSFLGAPHTGELFF. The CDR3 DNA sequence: TGCGCCAGCAGCTTTCTGGGGGCCCCCCACACCGGGGAGCTGTTTTTT.

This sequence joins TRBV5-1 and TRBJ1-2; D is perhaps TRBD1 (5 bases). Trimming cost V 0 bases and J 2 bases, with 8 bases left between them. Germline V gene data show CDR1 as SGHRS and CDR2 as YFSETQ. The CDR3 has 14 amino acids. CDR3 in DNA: TGCGCCAGCAGCTTGGCTGACAGAAACTATGGCTACACCTTC. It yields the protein CASSLADRNYGYTF.

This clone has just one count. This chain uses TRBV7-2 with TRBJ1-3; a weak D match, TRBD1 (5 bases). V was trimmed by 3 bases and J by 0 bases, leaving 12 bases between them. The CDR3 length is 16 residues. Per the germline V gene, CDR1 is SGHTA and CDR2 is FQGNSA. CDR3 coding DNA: TGTGCCAGCAGCTTGGGGCATATAAACTCTGGAAACACCATATATTTT. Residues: CASSLGHINSGNTIYF.